Presented here are 21 T cell receptor beta chains from one specimen sequenced in a study of cytomegalovirus exposure and HLA in healthy donors listed by TCRdb under 2017. The library relied on the immunoSEQ multiplex PCR assay. The multiplex PCR relied on a mix of 60 forward primers for TCR Vbeta segments and 13 reverse primers for TCR Jbeta segments. TCRdb mirrors the immuneACCESS table, restricted to in-frame sequences. Some clones are absent from its copies; in checked studies, under half trace to an unresolved V gene, and the reason for the others is unknown. This sample holds some 150,000 clones; around 70% were observed only once. The ten biggest clones cover roughly 2% of the sample. The sequenced sample was PBMCs. Source of these receptors: a man aged 25-45 years in good health and CMV-seronegative.

The genes are TRBV19 and TRBJ2-7; 8 bases match TRBD1. CDR3 length: 13 amino acids. CDR1 LNHDA and CDR2 SQIVND come from the germline V gene (reference sequence). J was trimmed by 3 bases and V by 7 bases; bases with no gene match: 5. The CDR3 nucleotides are TGTGCCAGTACCTCCGGACAGGGCTACGAGCAGTACTTC. As protein: CASTSGQGYEQYF.

In this sample, this clone turned up a few times. J is TRBJ1-6 and V is TRBV19; D is unclear. CDR3 length equals 14 residues. Trimming cost V 8 bases and J 6 bases, with 14 bases left between them. CDR1 is LNHDA and CDR2 is SQIVND in the germline V gene (reference sequence). The CDR3 nucleotides read TGTGCCAGTCCCTTGACTGATTTTAATTCACCCCTCCACTTT. Protein: CASPLTDFNSPLHF.

The chain carries TRBV5-1 and TRBJ1-1, with unresolved D. Trimming stripped 2 bases from V and 3 bases from J, with 8 bases between. The CDR3 consists of 13 residues. Germline CDR1 reads SGHRS; CDR2 reads YFSETQ. The CDR3 nucleotides are TGCGCCAGCAGCTTCGGTGGTGACACTGAAGCTTTCTTT. Translating gives CASSFGGDTEAFF.

This clone was seen a few times. CDR3 in DNA: TGTGCCAGCAGCCCTTTAATAGCGGGGGGATCGGGGGAGCAGTTCTTC. This codes for CASSPLIAGGSGEQFF. This chain connects TRBV7-9 to TRBJ2-1; the match to TRBD2 covers 10 bases. J lost 10 bases, V lost 5 bases, and 14 bases had no gene match. The length of the CDR3 is 16 residues. CDR1 and CDR2 from the germline V gene are SEHNR and FQNEAQ (reference sequence).

This clone was counted a few times. The V gene is TRBV7-8, the J gene TRBJ1-5; D remains ambiguous. The V gene's germline CDR1 is SGHVS and CDR2 FQNEAQ. The CDR3 has 14 amino acids. Between the trimmed V and J ends, which lost 5 bases and 3 bases, there was a span of 11 bases. CDR3 residues: CASSKRGSNQPQHF. CDR3 sequence (DNA): TGTGCCAGCAGCAAGCGAGGCTCCAATCAGCCCCAGCATTTT.

This chain joins TRBV7-6 and TRBJ1-2, with 8 bases lining up with TRBD1. J gave up 7 bases and V 5 bases, and 6 bases lay outside the gene matches. Germline values: CDR1 SGHVS, CDR2 FNYEAQ. There are 13 residues in the CDR3. CDR3 loop: CASSADRGSGYTF. Written as DNA, the CDR3 is TGTGCCAGCAGCGCCGACAGGGGTAGTGGCTACACCTTC.

The rearrangement uses TRBV5-4 and TRBJ1-1; 8 bases are a match to TRBD1. The V gene's germline CDR1 is SGHNT and CDR2 YYREEE (reference sequence). Trimming cost V 2 bases and J 4 bases; bases outside gene matches: 4. The length of the CDR3 is 14 residues. The CDR3, as DNA: TGTGCCAGCAGCTTTTTCACAGGGGGCACTGAAGCTTTCTTT. It is translated as CASSFFTGGTEAFF. The whole variable domain, remainder taken from reference TRBV5-4 and TRBJ1-1, is ETGVTQSPTHLIKTRGQQVTLRCSSQSGHNTVSWYQQALGQGPQFIFQYYREEENGRGNFPPRFSGLQFPNYSSELNVNALELDDSALYLCASSFFTGGTEAFFGQGTRLTVV.

The chain employs TRBV14 and TRBJ2-2, with 9 nucleotides matching TRBD2. Germline V gene lookup returns CDR1 SGHDN and CDR2 FVKESK. The V gene end was trimmed by 4 bases and the J gene end by 5 bases; junction bases not matched to a gene: 2. The CDR3 covers 14 residues. This CDR3 is CASSLAGATGELFF. In nucleotides, the CDR3 is TGTGCCAGCAGCCTAGCGGGGGCGACCGGGGAGCTGTTTTTT. The full variable domain, completed using reference TRBV14 and TRBJ2-2, is EAGVTQFPSHSVIEKGQTVTLRCDPISGHDNLYWYRRVMGKEIKFLLHFVKESKQDESGMPNNRFLAERTGGTYSTLKVQPAELEDSGVYFCASSLAGATGELFFGEGSRLTVL.

With regard to this clone: The junction differs from germline at one of its ends, possibly a read error. The chain is built from TRBV15 and TRBJ2-5, with 7 bases that match TRBD1. The CDR3 has 12 amino acids. CDR1 is LNHNV and CDR2 is YYDKDF in the germline V gene (reference sequence). The CDR3 protein is CATSRDQDRSDF. Here the CDR3 DNA reads TGTGCCACCAGCAGAGACCAGGACAGGTCGGACTTC. The entire variable domain, with the rest obtained from reference TRBV15 and TRBJ2-5, is as follows: DAMVIQNPRYQVTQFGKPVTLSCSQTLNHNVMYWYQQKSSQAPKLLFHYYDKDFNNEADTPDNFQSRRPNTSFCFLDIRSPGLGDTAMYLCATSRDQDRSDFGPGTRLLVL.

This clone occurred once. The chain recombines TRBV13 with TRBJ2-7; 7 bases align to TRBD1. Trimming at V came to 2 bases and at J to 2 bases, leaving 3 bases not matched to a gene. Germline-derived CDR1 and CDR2 are PRHDT and FYEKMQ (reference sequence). The CDR3 has 14 residues. The chain's CDR3 is CASSLRDRTYEQYF. In nucleotides, the CDR3 is TGTGCCAGCAGCTTAAGGGACAGAACCTACGAGCAGTACTTC. The full variable domain, completed using reference TRBV13 and TRBJ2-7, is AAGVIQSPRHLIKEKRETATLKCYPIPRHDTVYWYQQGPGQDPQFLISFYEKMQSDKGSIPDRFSAQQFSDYHSELNMSSLELGDSALYFCASSLRDRTYEQYFGPGTRLTVT.

The chain is built from TRBV5-4 and TRBJ2-1; D remains unclear. Trimming took 5 bases from V and 0 from J, leaving 18 bases between them. The germline CDR1 and CDR2 sequences are SGHNT and YYREEE (reference sequence). This CDR3 contains 17 residues. CDR3 coding DNA: TGTGCCAGCAGATATTCTTTGGGCCCAAGCTCCTACAATGAGCAGTTCTTC. It yields the protein CASRYSLGPSSYNEQFF.

The rearrangement uses TRBV5-6 and TRBJ2-7; D perhaps matches TRBD1 (5 bases). V lost 3 bases and J 0 bases, leaving 13 bases between the germline ends. Per germline, CDR1 SGHDT and CDR2 YYEEEE. The CDR3 runs 15 residues. In DNA form, the CDR3 reads TGTGCCAGCAGCTGGGGCACCCAAAGCTCCTACGAGCAGTACTTC. It translates to CASSWGTQSSYEQYF.

This clone was observed a handful of times. The V and J genes are TRBV27 and TRBJ2-5, with D possibly matching TRBD1 (5 bases). Germline V gene lookup returns CDR1 MNHEY and CDR2 SMNVEV (reference sequence). This CDR3 is built from 17 residues. V lost 3 bases and J 2 bases, leaving 19 bases between the germline ends. The CDR3 coding sequence is TGTGCCAGCAGTTTGAATGGGGCCGCTTCTTGGCAAGAGACCCAGTACTTC. Its protein is CASSLNGAASWQETQYF.

The J gene is TRBJ2-7, the V gene TRBV7-9; D unclear. The V gene lost 5 bases and the J gene lost 2 bases, with 7 bases spanning the gap. Germline V CDR1 and CDR2: SEHNR, FQNEAQ (reference sequence). CDR3 length: 12 amino acids. The CDR3 nucleotides are TGTGCCAGCAGCATTCAAACCTACGAGCAGTACTTC. Encoded protein: CASSIQTYEQYF.

This chain joins TRBV5-1 and TRBJ1-2, with a tentative D call TRBD1 (6 bases). The germline gives CDR1 SGHRS, CDR2 YFSETQ. This CDR3 has 13 residues. V was shortened by 2 bases and J by 6 bases, with 11 bases between the two germline ends. As DNA, the CDR3 is TGCGCCAGCAGCTTTGGAAGGGGGAATGGCTACACCTTC. Amino acids: CASSFGRGNGYTF. Combining the CDR3 with reference TRBV5-1 and TRBJ1-2 gives the whole variable domain KAGVTQTPRYLIKTRGQQVTLSCSPISGHRSVSWYQQTPGQGLQFLFEYFSETQRNKGNFPGRFSGRQFSNSRSEMNVSTLELGDSALYLCASSFGRGNGYTFGSGTRLTVV.

The rearrangement links TRBV6-1 to TRBJ2-5; 10 nucleotides match TRBD2. CDR1 MNHNS and CDR2 SASEGT come from the germline V gene. J was trimmed by 5 bases and V by 0 bases; bases with no gene match: 3. This CDR3 comprises 15 residues. CDR3 coding DNA: TGTGCCAGCAGTGAAGCAGCGGGGGGGCCTGAGACCCAGTACTTC. Amino acid sequence: CASSEAAGGPETQYF.

V usage is TRBV7-9 and J usage is TRBJ1-1, with TRBD1 matching 9 bases. Germline V gene data show CDR1 as SEHNR and CDR2 as FQNEAQ (reference sequence). The CDR3 length is 15 residues. V lost 4 bases to trimming and J lost 3 bases; unmatched junction nucleotides: 6. CDR3 in DNA: TGTGCCAGCAGCTCACAGGGGGCGGTCGACACTGAAGCTTTCTTT. Its translation: CASSSQGAVDTEAFF.

The gene calls are TRBV7-3 and TRBJ2-5; unclear D gene. CDR3 length: 12 amino acids. The V end was cut by 5 bases, the J end by 7 bases, with 11 bases between. Germline CDR1 is SGHTA and CDR2 is FQGTGA. CDR3 nucleotides: TGTGCCAGCAGCCTAGAGGCCGGGACCCAGTACTTC. This codes for CASSLEAGTQYF.

The chain joins TRBV27 to TRBJ2-2; 8 bases line up with TRBD2. Germline V lookup: CDR1 MNHEY, CDR2 SMNVEV (reference sequence). The CDR3 consists of 15 residues. The junction had 3 bases not matched to a gene; V was cut back by 6 bases and J by 0 bases. This chain's CDR3 is CASRIGGANTGELFF. The CDR3 bases are TGTGCCAGCAGAATCGGGGGGGCGAACACCGGGGAGCTGTTTTTT.

The J gene is TRBJ2-7, the V gene TRBV30; 7 bases line up with TRBD1. V shed 0 bases and J 9 bases; nucleotides not matched to a gene: 8. CDR3 length: 13 amino acids. Per the germline V gene, CDR1 is GTSNPN and CDR2 is SVGIG (reference sequence). The CDR3, as DNA: TGTGCCTGGAGTGTGAGACAGGGAAACGGGCAGTACTTC. It translates to CAWSVRQGNGQYF.

The gene calls are TRBV30 and TRBJ1-2; D gene uncertain. Trimming pared 0 bases from V and 7 bases from J, leaving 9 bases between. Germline V gives CDR1 GTSNPN, CDR2 SVGIG (reference sequence). The CDR3 runs to 12 residues. Written as DNA, the CDR3 is TGTGCCTGGAGTGTATCGGGATTTGGCTACACCTTC. It yields the protein CAWSVSGFGYTF.